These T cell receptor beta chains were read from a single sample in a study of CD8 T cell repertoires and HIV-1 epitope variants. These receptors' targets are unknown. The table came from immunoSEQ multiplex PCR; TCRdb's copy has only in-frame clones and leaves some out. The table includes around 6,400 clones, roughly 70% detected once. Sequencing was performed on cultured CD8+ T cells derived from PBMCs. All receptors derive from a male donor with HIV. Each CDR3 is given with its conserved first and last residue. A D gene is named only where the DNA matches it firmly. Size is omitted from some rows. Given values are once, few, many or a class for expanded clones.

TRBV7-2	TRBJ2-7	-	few	TGTGCCAGCAGCTTAGGGCTAGGAGGGGCGCAGACGATTGGCGAGCAGTACTTC	CASSLGLGGAQTIGEQYF
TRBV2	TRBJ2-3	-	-	TGTGCCAGCAGTGAATTGGGGGTGGTCGGCACAGATACGCAGTATTTT	CASSELGVVGTDTQYF
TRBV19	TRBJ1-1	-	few	TGTGCCAGTAAAACAGGAGGTAACACTGAAGCTTTCTTT	CASKTGGNTEAFF
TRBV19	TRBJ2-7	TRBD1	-	TGTGCCAGTAGTACCGGGACAGGGTCCTACGAGCAGTACTTC	CASSTGTGSYEQYF
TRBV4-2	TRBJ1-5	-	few	TGTGCCAGCAGCCAAGATGTGGAGAGCAATCAGCCCCAGCATTTT	CASSQDVESNQPQHF
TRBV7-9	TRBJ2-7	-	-	TGTGCCAGCAGCTTACTGTCCCAAGAGCAGTACTTC	CASSLLSQEQYF
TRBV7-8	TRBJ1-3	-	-	TGTGCCAGCAGCTTAGAGGGTACGGGAAACACCATATATTTT	CASSLEGTGNTIYF
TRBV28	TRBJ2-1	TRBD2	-	TGTGCCAGCAGTCCCGGGTTACAAGCGGGAGACTCCTACAATGAGCAGTTCTTC	CASSPGLQAGDSYNEQFF
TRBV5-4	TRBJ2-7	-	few	TGTGCCAGCAGCTTGGAGGGCTACGAGCAGTACTTC	CASSLEGYEQYF
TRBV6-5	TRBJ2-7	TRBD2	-	TGTGCCAGCTGGGAAGCGGGAGGGGCCTACGAGCAGTACTTC	CASWEAGGAYEQYF
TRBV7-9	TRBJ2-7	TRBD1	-	TGTGCCAGCAGCTTTTCTCCGGGACAGGGAGAAGTCGAGCAGTACTTC	CASSFSPGQGEVEQYF
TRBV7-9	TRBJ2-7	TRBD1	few	TGTGCCAGCAGCGGACAGGAGAGCTCCTACGAGCAGTACTTC	CASSGQESSYEQYF
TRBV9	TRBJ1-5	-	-	TGTGCCAGCAGCCATGACACTAGCAATCAGCCCCAGCATTTT	CASSHDTSNQPQHF
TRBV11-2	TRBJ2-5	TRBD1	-	TGTGCCAGCAGCTTAACTACAGGGGGCAGGGAGACCCAGTACTTC	CASSLTTGGRETQYF
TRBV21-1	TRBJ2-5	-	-	TGTGCCAGCACTGACCACCCGTGGGAGACCCAGTACTTC	CASTDHPWETQYF
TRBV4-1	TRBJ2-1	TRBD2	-	TGCGCCAGCAGCCAGGTACTAGCGGGGACCTACAATGAGCAGTTCTTC	CASSQVLAGTYNEQFF
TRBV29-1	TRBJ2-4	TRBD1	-	TGCAGCGTTGGCCCCAGGGGGCAGGGAAACATTCAGTACTTC	CSVGPRGQGNIQYF
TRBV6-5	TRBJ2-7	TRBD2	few	TGTGCCAGCAGTTACGGGGGGGGCGAGCAGTACTTC	CASSYGGGEQYF
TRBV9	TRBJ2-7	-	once	TGTGCCAGCAGCGAGGGGGAAGGCTACGAGCAGTACTTC	CASSEGEGYEQYF
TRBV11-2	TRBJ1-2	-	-	TGTGCCAGCAGCCCTTGGCCGGTAGAATTGGACTATGGCTACACCTTC	CASSPWPVELDYGYTF
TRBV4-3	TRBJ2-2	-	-	TGCGCCAGCAGCCAAGACCAACGGGGGGCCAACACCGGGGAGCTGTTTTTT	CASSQDQRGANTGELFF
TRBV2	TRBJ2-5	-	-	TGTGCCAGCACTGAGGGGGGTGTAGAGACCCAGTACTTC	CASTEGGVETQYF
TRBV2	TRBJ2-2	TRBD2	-	TGTGCCAGCAGTGACATCGGCGGGGGGGCCGCGCCCGGGGAGCTGTTTTTT	CASSDIGGGAAPGELFF
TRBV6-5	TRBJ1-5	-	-	TGTGCCAGCAGCGTAGACACCGACAACTATCAGCCCCAGCATTTT	CASSVDTDNYQPQHF
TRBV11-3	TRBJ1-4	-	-	TGTGCCAGCAGCTTAGGTAACAGAGAGCGGGAAAAACTGTTTTTT	CASSLGNREREKLFF
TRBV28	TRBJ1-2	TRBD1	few	TGTGCCAGCAGTTTACCGACAGGGGTAGGTGGCTACACCTTC	CASSLPTGVGGYTF
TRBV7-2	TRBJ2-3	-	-	TGTGCCAGCAGCTCTATTGTAGGAGGGTCCCCAGATACGCAGTATTTT	CASSSIVGGSPDTQYF
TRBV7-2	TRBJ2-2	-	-	TGTGCCAGCAGCGAAAGAAGGGTGGGGGAGCTGTTTTTT	CASSERRVGELFF
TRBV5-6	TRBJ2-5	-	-	TGTGCCAGCAGCCTCGGGGCGCAAGAGACCCAGTACTTC	CASSLGAQETQYF
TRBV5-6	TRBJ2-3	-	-	TGTGCCAGCAGCCCCACAGGTCCTTCTAGCACAGATACGCAGTATTTT	CASSPTGPSSTDTQYF
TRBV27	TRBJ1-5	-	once	TGTGCCAGCAGTTTATGGGGGGGTATGGATGATCAGCCCCAGCATTTT	CASSLWGGMDDQPQHF
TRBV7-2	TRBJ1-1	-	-	TGTGCCAGCAGCCCCGCGGGGGTTGGCACTGAAGCTTTCTTT	CASSPAGVGTEAFF
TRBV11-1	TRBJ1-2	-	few	TGTGCCAGCAGCCCTGGGACTTCTGACTATGGCTACACCTTC	CASSPGTSDYGYTF
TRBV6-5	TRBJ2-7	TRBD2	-	TGTGCCAGCAGTTACGGGCTAGCGGGAGTATACGAGCAGTACTTC	CASSYGLAGVYEQYF
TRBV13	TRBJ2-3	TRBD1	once	TGTGCCAGCAGCTTAAGGGACAGGGCCACAGATACGCAGTATTTT	CASSLRDRATDTQYF
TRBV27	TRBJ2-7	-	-	TGTGCCAGCAGTCCCGCCCGAACCTACGAGCAGTACTTC	CASSPARTYEQYF
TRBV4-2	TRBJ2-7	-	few	TGTGCCAGCAGCCGTGGGGGCGAGCAGTACTTC	CASSRGGEQYF
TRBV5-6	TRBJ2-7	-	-	TGTGCCAGCAGCTTGGAAGACTACGAGCAGTACTTC	CASSLEDYEQYF
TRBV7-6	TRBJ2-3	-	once	TGTGCCAGCAGCTTAGCCCCCCGAGCGGGCGATACGCAGTATTTT	CASSLAPRAGDTQYF
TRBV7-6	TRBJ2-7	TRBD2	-	TGTGCCAGCAGCCCGATAGCGGGAGGGATAAATTACGAGCAGTACTTC	CASSPIAGGINYEQYF
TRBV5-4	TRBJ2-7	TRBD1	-	TGTGCCAGCAGCTTCGGACAGGGGTCCTACGAGCAGTACTTC	CASSFGQGSYEQYF
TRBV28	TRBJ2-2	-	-	TGTGCCAGCAGTTTAACCCGCACCGGGGAGCTGTTTTTT	CASSLTRTGELFF
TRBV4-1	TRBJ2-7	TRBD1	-	TGTGCCAGCAGCCAAACAGGGGTCAACGAGCAGTACTTC	CASSQTGVNEQYF
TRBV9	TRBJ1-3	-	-	TGTGCCAGCAGCGCCGGGGCTCGCGGAAACACCATATATTTT	CASSAGARGNTIYF
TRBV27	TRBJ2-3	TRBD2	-	TGTGCCAGCAGTCCCAGCGGGGGGGCCGCCGATACGCAGTATTTT	CASSPSGGAADTQYF
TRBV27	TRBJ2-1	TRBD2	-	TGTGCCAGCAGTCCAGGACTAGCGGGAGCGGGTGAGCAGTTCTTC	CASSPGLAGAGEQFF
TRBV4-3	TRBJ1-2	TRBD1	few	TGCGCCAGCAGCCAAGATGCACAGGGGAACTATGGCTACACCTTC	CASSQDAQGNYGYTF
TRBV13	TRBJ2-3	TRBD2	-	TGTGCCAGCAGCTCCCTCCTGACTAGCGGATCGGATACGCAGTATTTT	CASSSLLTSGSDTQYF
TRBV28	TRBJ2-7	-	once	TGTGCCACCAGCGCTACCAGCTCCTACGAGCAGTACTTC	CATSATSSYEQYF
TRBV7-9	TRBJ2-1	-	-	TGTGCCAGCAGCTTAGAGGGGAGCTCCTACAATGAGCAGTTCTTC	CASSLEGSSYNEQFF